The next 8 T cell receptor beta chains were all read from a single sample in a study of T cell repertoires in cytomegalovirus infection. TCRdb independently ran MiXCR on the reads; one entry per CDR3 protein. The profile shows 180,000 or so distinct CDR3 sequences, roughly 17% of them singletons. Sequenced sample: CD8+ T cells from PBMCs. The receptors were gathered from a human donor in good health (CMV status not recorded). Some clones in this sample may be carry-over from other donors' samples.

This clonotype was seen only a few times. CDR3 DNA: TGTGCCAGCAGCCTGCGCAGGGGGGGAGACACCGGGGAGCTGTTTTTT. The encoded protein is CASSLRRGGDTGELFF. V is TRBV9 and J is TRBJ2-2; D possibly uses TRBD1 or TRBD2 (7 bases each). V lost 4 bases and J 3 bases, leaving 16 bases between the germline ends. CDR3 size: 16 residues. CDR1 is SGDLS and CDR2 is YYNGEE in the germline V gene.

This clonotype was found a few times. CDR3 bases: TGTGCCAGCAGCTTCGGGACAGAGACCCAGTACTTC. It specifies CASSFGTETQYF. V and J are TRBV7-8 and TRBJ2-5; tentatively, D is TRBD1 or TRBD2 (5 bases each). Trimming left V 3 bases short and J 4 bases short, with 6 bases between. Germline V gives CDR1 SGHVS, CDR2 FQNEAQ. CDR3 length equals 12 residues.

For this clonotype: A much more abundant neighbour one base away suggests this may be a read error. The gene calls are TRBV4-3 and TRBJ2-7; D gene unclear. CDR3 length: 13 residues. Germline lookup yields CDR1 LGHNA and CDR2 YSLEER. CDR3 region: CASCQESRAEQYF. The DNA for the CDR3 is TGCGCCAGCTGCCAAGAGAGTAGGGCCGAGCAGTACTTC.

The rearrangement uses TRBV6-2 or TRBV6-3 and TRBJ2-5; D is ambiguous. There are 13 residues in the CDR3. V lost 7 bases, J lost 5 bases, and 14 bases lay in between. Germline V gene data show CDR1 as MNHEY and CDR2 as SVGEGT. The CDR3 loop reads CASKPRREETQYF. CDR3 DNA: TGTGCCAGCAAACCTCGCCGTGAGGAGACCCAGTACTTC.

Here the CDR3 reads CASTTRLAAPYNEQFF. The CDR3 DNA reads TGTGCCAGCACAACAAGACTAGCGGCCCCCTACAATGAGCAGTTCTTC. This chain uses TRBV7-9 with TRBJ2-1; 9 nucleotides line up with TRBD2. This CDR3 has 16 amino acids. Trimming took 7 bases from V and 2 from J; bases not matched to a gene: 9. The germline V gene has CDR1 SEHNR and CDR2 FQNEAQ (reference sequence).

There are many counts of this clonotype. The CDR3 loop reads CASSPRAGTAYEQYF. Here the CDR3 DNA reads TGTGCCAGCAGCCCGCGAGCCGGGACAGCCTACGAGCAGTACTTC. The chain links TRBV7-8 to TRBJ2-7; 7 bases map to TRBD1. This CDR3 contains 15 residues. CDR1 is SGHVS and CDR2 is FQNEAQ in the germline V gene. The V gene end was trimmed by 5 bases and the J gene end by 2 bases; junction bases not matched to a gene: 9.

The rearrangement uses TRBV29-1 and TRBJ1-1; D uncertain. Looked up from germline, CDR1 is SQVTM and CDR2 is ANQGSEA. The CDR3 extends over 14 amino acids. Trimming removed 3 bases at V and 2 bases at J, with 13 bases between. The CDR3 spells CSVEGLTPNTEAFF. The CDR3 coding sequence is TGCAGCGTTGAGGGCTTGACGCCTAACACTGAAGCTTTCTTT.

In its sample, this clonotype was seen a few times. The V gene is TRBV7-9, the J gene TRBJ2-1; TRBD2 agrees at 12 bases. With V trimmed by 7 bases and J by 7 bases, 5 bases remained unmatched. The V gene's germline CDR1 is SEHNR and CDR2 FQNEAQ (reference sequence). The CDR3 runs to 14 residues. CDR3 loop: CASIGLAGSNEQFF. CDR3 coding DNA: TGTGCCAGCATCGGACTAGCGGGGTCGAATGAGCAGTTCTTC.